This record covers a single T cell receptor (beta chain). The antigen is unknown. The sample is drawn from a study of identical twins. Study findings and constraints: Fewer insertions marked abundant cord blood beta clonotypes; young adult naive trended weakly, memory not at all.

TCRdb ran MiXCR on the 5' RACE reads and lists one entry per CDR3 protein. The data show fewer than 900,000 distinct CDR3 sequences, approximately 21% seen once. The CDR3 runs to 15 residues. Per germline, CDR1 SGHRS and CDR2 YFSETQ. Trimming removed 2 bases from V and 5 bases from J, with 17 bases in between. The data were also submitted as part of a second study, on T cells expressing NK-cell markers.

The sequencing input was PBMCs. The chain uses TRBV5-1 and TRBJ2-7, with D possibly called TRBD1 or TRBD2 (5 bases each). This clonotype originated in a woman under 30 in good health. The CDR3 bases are TGCGCCAGCAGCTTTAACCGGGACGTACTTCACGAGCAGTACTTC. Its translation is CASSFNRDVLHEQYF.